Listed below are T cell receptor beta chains from one sample, sequenced in a study of cytomegalovirus exposure and HLA in healthy donors. The data were produced by immunoSEQ multiplex PCR, yet TCRdb's version contains in-frame clones alone and is incomplete. The sample gives about 59,000 clones, about 69% of which show up once; under 8% is in the top ten. The sample consisted of PBMCs. These receptors were collected from a man under 40 in good health and CMV-seropositive. Both conserved end residues are part of each CDR3. D genes are given only for firm matches. Some rows mark clone size as missing; the rest say once, few, many or name a class of expanded clone.

J,size,D,V,DNA,CDR3
TRBJ2-3,NA,TRBD2,TRBV19,TGTGCCAGTACGGCGGGGAGGGCAGATACGCAGTATTTT,CASTAGRADTQYF
TRBJ2-7,NA,TRBD1,TRBV11-2,TGTGCCAGCACCCGACAGGGCTCCTACGAGCAGTACTTC,CASTRQGSYEQYF
TRBJ2-7,NA,NA,TRBV29-1,TGCAGCGTCCAGGGGGACTTATATTACGAGCAGTACTTC,CSVQGDLYYEQYF
TRBJ1-4,NA,NA,TRBV28,TGTGCCAGCACCACCCTAAATGAAAAACTGTTTTTT,CASTTLNEKLFF
TRBJ1-6,NA,NA,TRBV19,TGTGCCAGTAGTCGGCAGGGGCGTAATTCACCCCTCCACTTT,CASSRQGRNSPLHF
TRBJ2-7,NA,NA,TRBV7-2,TGTGCCAGCAGCCCAGAATACGAGCAGTACTTC,CASSPEYEQYF
TRBJ2-2,few,NA,TRBV13,TGTGCCAGCAGCTTAATATCGTGGGGAGGTCCGAACACCGGGGAGCTGTTTTTT,CASSLISWGGPNTGELFF
TRBJ1-5,NA,NA,TRBV19,TGTGCCAGTAGTATAGGTAGGACAGTCTATAGCAATCAGCCCCAGCATTTT,CASSIGRTVYSNQPQHF
TRBJ2-7,NA,NA,TRBV4-2,TGTGCCAGCAGCCGAACCGACGGGGACGAGCAGTACTTC,CASSRTDGDEQYF
TRBJ1-2,NA,TRBD1,TRBV7-2,TGTGCCAGCAGCTCCCGGGACAGGGGTAACTATGGCTACACCTTC,CASSSRDRGNYGYTF
TRBJ1-2,NA,NA,TRBV5-1,TGCGCCAGCACAGGGGCGCCGGGGAACTATGGCTACACCTTC,CASTGAPGNYGYTF
TRBJ2-5,NA,NA,TRBV7-2,TGTGCCAGCAGCCTAGGGAGAGAGACCCAGTACTTC,CASSLGRETQYF
TRBJ2-5,once,NA,TRBV5-1,TGCGCCAGCAGCGCGGAGGGGGGGGTTGGTCGAGAGACCCAGTACTTC,CASSAEGGVGRETQYF
TRBJ1-1,NA,TRBD1,TRBV28,TGTGCCAGCAGTTTACAGGGGGCCGGGAACACTGAAGCTTTCTTT,CASSLQGAGNTEAFF
TRBJ2-5,NA,NA,TRBV6-4,TGTGCCAGCAGCGCCTGTTTGCTAGCGACAGAAGAAGAGACCCAGTACTTC,CASSACLLATEEETQYF
TRBJ2-3,NA,NA,TRBV7-6,TGTGCCAGCAGCTTATTCTGGACCCGGGGTCCAGATACGCAGTATTTT,CASSLFWTRGPDTQYF
TRBJ2-2,NA,TRBD1,TRBV29-1,TGCGGGAGAAGGGACAGGGGGTTAAGCGGGGAGCTGTTTTTT,CGRRDRGLSGELFF
TRBJ1-1,few,NA,TRBV28,TGTGCCAGCAGTTCACCCGGTCAGAACACTGAAGCTTTCTTT,CASSSPGQNTEAFF
TRBJ2-7,NA,NA,TRBV7-8,TGTGCCAGCAGCCCCCACCAGGAGCAGTACTTC,CASSPHQEQYF
TRBJ1-2,NA,TRBD1,TRBV5-5,TGTGCCAGCAGCTTGAACAGGGGGAGTGGGGGAGGCTACACCTTC,CASSLNRGSGGGYTF
TRBJ1-3,few,NA,TRBV9,TGTGCCAGCAGCGTAGGGGCAGGGTCAACTGGAAACACCATATATTTT,CASSVGAGSTGNTIYF
TRBJ2-2,NA,NA,TRBV6-5,TGTGCCAGCATTACGGAACAGGGGGAGCTGTTTTTT,CASITEQGELFF